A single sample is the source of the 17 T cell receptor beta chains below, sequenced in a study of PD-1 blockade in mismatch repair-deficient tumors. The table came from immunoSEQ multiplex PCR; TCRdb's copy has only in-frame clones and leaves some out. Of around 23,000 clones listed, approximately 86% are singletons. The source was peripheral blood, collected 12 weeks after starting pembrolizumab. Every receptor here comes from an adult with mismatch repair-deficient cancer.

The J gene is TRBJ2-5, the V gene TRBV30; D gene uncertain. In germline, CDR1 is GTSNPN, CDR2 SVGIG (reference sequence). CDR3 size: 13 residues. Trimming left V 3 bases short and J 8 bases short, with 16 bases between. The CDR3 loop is CAWRSLPRGTQYF. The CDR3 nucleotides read TGTGCCTGGAGAAGCTTACCGCGTGGCACCCAGTACTTC.

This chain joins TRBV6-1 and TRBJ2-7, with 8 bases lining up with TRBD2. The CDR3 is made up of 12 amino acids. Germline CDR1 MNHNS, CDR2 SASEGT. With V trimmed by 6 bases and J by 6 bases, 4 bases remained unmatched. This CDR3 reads CASSGLAIEQYF. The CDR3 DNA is TGTGCCAGCAGCGGACTAGCTATCGAGCAGTACTTC.

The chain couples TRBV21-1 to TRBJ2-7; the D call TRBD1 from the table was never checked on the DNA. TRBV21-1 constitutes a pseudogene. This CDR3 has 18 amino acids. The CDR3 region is CASSKEVQGRVGTYEQYF. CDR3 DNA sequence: TGTGCCAGCAGCAAAGAAGTCCAGGGCAGGGTTGGAACCTACGAGCAGTACTTC.

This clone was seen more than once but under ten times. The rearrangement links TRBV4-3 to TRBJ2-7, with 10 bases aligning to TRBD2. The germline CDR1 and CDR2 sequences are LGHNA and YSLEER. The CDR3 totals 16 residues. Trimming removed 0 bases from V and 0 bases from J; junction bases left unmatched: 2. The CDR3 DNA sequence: TGCGCCAGCAGCCAAGACGGGACTAGCGCCTCCTACGAGCAGTACTTC. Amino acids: CASSQDGTSASYEQYF.

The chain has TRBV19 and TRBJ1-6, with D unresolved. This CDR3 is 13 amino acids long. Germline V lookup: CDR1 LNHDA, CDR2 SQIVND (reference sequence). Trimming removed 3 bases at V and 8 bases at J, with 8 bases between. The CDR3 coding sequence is TGTGCCAGTAGTATCGCGATGGATTCACCCCTCCACTTT. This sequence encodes CASSIAMDSPLHF.

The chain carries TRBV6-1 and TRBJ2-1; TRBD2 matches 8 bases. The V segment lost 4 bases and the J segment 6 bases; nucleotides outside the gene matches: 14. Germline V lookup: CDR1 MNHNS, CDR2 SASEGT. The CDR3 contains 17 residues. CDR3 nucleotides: TGTGCCAGCAGTGTTACGCCGACGGGAGGGGGAGGCAATGAGCAGTTCTTC. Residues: CASSVTPTGGGGNEQFF.

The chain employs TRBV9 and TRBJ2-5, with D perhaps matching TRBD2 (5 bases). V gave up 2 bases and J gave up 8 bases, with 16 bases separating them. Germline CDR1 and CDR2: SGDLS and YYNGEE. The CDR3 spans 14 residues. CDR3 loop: CASSVSGVGDTQYF. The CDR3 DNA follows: TGTGCCAGCAGCGTCTCAGGAGTCGGGGATACCCAGTACTTC.

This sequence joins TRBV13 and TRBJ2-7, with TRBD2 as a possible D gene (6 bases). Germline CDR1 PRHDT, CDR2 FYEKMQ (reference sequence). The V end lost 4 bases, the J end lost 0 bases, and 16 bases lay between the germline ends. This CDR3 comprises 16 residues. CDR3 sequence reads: CASSSPGSSSSYEQYF. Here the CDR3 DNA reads TGTGCCAGCAGCTCCCCCGGGAGCAGTTCCTCCTACGAGCAGTACTTC.

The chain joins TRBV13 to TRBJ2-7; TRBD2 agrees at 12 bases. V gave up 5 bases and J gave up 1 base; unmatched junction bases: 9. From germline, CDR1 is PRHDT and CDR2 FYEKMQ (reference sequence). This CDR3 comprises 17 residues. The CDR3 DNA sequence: TGTGCCAGCAGCCTCGGGACTAGCGGGTTTATGTCCTACGAGCAGTACTTC. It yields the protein CASSLGTSGFMSYEQYF.

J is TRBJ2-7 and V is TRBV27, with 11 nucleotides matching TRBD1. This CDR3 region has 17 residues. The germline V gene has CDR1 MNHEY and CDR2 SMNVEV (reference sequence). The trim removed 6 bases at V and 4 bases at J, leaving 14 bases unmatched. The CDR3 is CASSLEDPGQGVYEQYF. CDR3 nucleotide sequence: TGTGCCAGCAGCTTGGAAGACCCGGGACAGGGGGTTTACGAGCAGTACTTC.

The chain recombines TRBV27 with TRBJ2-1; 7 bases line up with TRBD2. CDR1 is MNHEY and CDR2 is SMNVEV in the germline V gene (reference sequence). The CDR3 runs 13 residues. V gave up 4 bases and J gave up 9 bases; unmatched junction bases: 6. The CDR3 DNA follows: TGTGCCAGCAGTTATACTAGCGCCGGTGAGCAGTTCTTC. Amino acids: CASSYTSAGEQFF.

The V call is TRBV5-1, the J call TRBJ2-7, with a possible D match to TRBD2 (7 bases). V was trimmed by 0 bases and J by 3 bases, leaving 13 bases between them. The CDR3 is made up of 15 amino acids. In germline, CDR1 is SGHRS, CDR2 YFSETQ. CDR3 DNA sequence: TGCGCCAGCAGCTTGGCCCCGGGGGGCTACTACGAGCAGTACTTC. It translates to CASSLAPGGYYEQYF.

The CDR3 spells CASPTQVGEKLFF. DNA of the CDR3: TGTGCCAGCCCGACCCAGGTAGGGGAAAAACTGTTTTTT. This rearrangement joins TRBV21-1 to TRBJ1-4. TRBV21-1 is noted as a pseudogene. CDR3 length equals 13 residues.

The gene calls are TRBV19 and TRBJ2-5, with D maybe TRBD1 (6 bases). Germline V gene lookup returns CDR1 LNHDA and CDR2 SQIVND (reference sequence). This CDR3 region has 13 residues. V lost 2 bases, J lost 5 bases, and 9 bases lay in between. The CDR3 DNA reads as TGTGCCAGTAGTATAAACAGGGAGGAGACCCAGTACTTC. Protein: CASSINREETQYF.

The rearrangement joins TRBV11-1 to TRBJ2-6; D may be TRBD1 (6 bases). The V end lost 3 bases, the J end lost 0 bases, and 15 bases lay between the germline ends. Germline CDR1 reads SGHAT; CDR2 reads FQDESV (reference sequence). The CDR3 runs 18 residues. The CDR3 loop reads CASSFTGTLRSGANVLTF. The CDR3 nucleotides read TGTGCCAGCAGCTTTACCGGGACACTTCGCTCTGGGGCCAACGTCCTGACTTTC.

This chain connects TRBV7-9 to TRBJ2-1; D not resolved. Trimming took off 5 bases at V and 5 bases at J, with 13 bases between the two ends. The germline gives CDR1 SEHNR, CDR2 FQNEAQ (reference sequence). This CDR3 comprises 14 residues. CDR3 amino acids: CASSRQVWDNEQFF. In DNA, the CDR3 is TGTGCCAGCAGCCGACAAGTTTGGGACAATGAGCAGTTCTTC. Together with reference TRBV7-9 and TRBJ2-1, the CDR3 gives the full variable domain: DTGVSQNPRHKITKRGQNVTFRCDPISEHNRLYWYRQTLGQGPEFLTYFQNEAQLEKSRLLSDRFSAERPKGSFSTLEIQRTEQGDSAMYLCASSRQVWDNEQFFGPGTRLTVL.

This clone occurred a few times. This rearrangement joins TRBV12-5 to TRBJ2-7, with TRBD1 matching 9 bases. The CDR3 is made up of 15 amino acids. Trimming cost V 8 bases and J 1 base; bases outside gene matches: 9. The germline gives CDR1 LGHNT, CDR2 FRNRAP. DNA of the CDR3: TGTGCTAGTAACTCTGGGGGACAGGGATCCTACGAGCAGTACTTC. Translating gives CASNSGGQGSYEQYF. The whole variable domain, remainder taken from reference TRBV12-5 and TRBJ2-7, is DARVTQTPRHKVTEMGQEVTMRCQPILGHNTVFWYRQTMMQGLELLAYFRNRAPLDDSGMPKDRFSAEMPDATLATLKIQPSEPRDSAVYFCASNSGGQGSYEQYFGPGTRLTVT.